The 7 T cell receptor beta chains below were found in one sample sequenced in a study of shared clonotypes between healthy human individuals. Repertoires were generated with immunoSEQ multiplex PCR, while TCRdb's copy carries only in-frame clones and drops some. The data show about 580,000 clones, with 95% to 98% seen just once and 0.3% held by the top ten. Naive-designated CD8 cells lacked CD45RO, were positively enriched for CCR7, and omitted terminally differentiated effector memory CD45RA+ cells. Specimen: naive CD8+ T cells sorted from blood. These TCRs come from a man aged 25 to 40 in good health.

This clone appeared a single time. The rearrangement links TRBV6-1 to TRBJ2-3, with unresolved D. The CDR3 contains 15 residues. Per the germline V gene, CDR1 is MNHNS and CDR2 is SASEGT. The V end was cut by 1 base, the J end by 3 bases, with 11 bases between. The CDR3 loop reads CASSEVRVGTDTQYF. The CDR3 DNA sequence: TGTGCCAGCAGTGAAGTTAGAGTAGGAACAGATACGCAGTATTTT.

This chain joins TRBV6-5 and TRBJ1-2; D call uncertain. Trimming took 4 bases from V and 8 from J, leaving 23 bases between them. Germline-derived CDR1 and CDR2 are MNHEY and SVGAGI. The CDR3 totals 16 residues. Written as DNA, the CDR3 is TGTGCCAGCAGTTCTCCCTCGATAGCAAGGCACTCAGGCTACACCTTC. It codes for CASSSPSIARHSGYTF.

V and J are TRBV4-1 and TRBJ2-1; D remains ambiguous. The CDR3 has 15 residues. The germline gives CDR1 MGHRA, CDR2 YSYEKL. Deletions cut 1 base from V and 5 bases from J, with 12 bases between. CDR3 in DNA: TGCGCCAGCAGCCAAGTCCAACGGAGAGACAATGAGCAGTTCTTC. As protein: CASSQVQRRDNEQFF.

This rearrangement joins TRBV7-2 to TRBJ1-1, with 8 bases aligning to TRBD1. Germline V gene sequence: CDR1 SGHTA, CDR2 FQGNSA. V dropped 5 bases and J dropped 4; count of bases not matched to a gene: 6. The CDR3 contains 14 residues. CDR3 sequence reads: CASSPRTGSTEAFF. CDR3 nucleotides: TGTGCCAGCAGCCCGCGGACAGGGAGCACTGAAGCTTTCTTT.

V is TRBV5-1 and J is TRBJ2-3; 9 nucleotides agree with TRBD1. J was trimmed by 2 bases and V by 6 bases; bases with no gene match: 7. This CDR3 comprises 15 residues. CDR1 SGHRS and CDR2 YFSETQ come from the germline V gene. The CDR3 DNA follows: TGCGCCAGCAACCATGGGACAGGGCACACAGATACGCAGTATTTT. As protein: CASNHGTGHTDTQYF.

V usage is TRBV9 and J usage is TRBJ2-1, with 7 bases lining up with TRBD2. Germline trimming cut 4 bases from V and 7 bases from J; bases unmatched to any gene: 11. This CDR3 spans 15 amino acids. The germline gives CDR1 SGDLS, CDR2 YYNGEE. The chain's CDR3 is CASSQGLAAANEQFF. As DNA, the CDR3 is TGTGCCAGCAGCCAGGGTCTAGCGGCAGCAAATGAGCAGTTCTTC. The entire variable domain, with the rest obtained from reference TRBV9 and TRBJ2-1, is as follows: DSGVTQTPKHLITATGQRVTLRCSPRSGDLSVYWYQQSLDQGLQFLIQYYNGEERAKGNILERFSAQQFPDLHSELNLSSLELGDSALYFCASSQGLAAANEQFFGPGTRLTVL.

V is TRBV2 and J is TRBJ2-7; D possibly corresponds to TRBD2 (6 bases). V was cut by 5 bases and J by 2 bases, with 16 bases left in between. Germline CDR1 is SNHLY and CDR2 is FYNNEI. The CDR3 has 15 residues. CDR3 coding DNA: TGTGCCAGCAGTCTCCCCCGGGAGCGGGCCTACGAGCAGTACTTC. Translated: CASSLPRERAYEQYF.